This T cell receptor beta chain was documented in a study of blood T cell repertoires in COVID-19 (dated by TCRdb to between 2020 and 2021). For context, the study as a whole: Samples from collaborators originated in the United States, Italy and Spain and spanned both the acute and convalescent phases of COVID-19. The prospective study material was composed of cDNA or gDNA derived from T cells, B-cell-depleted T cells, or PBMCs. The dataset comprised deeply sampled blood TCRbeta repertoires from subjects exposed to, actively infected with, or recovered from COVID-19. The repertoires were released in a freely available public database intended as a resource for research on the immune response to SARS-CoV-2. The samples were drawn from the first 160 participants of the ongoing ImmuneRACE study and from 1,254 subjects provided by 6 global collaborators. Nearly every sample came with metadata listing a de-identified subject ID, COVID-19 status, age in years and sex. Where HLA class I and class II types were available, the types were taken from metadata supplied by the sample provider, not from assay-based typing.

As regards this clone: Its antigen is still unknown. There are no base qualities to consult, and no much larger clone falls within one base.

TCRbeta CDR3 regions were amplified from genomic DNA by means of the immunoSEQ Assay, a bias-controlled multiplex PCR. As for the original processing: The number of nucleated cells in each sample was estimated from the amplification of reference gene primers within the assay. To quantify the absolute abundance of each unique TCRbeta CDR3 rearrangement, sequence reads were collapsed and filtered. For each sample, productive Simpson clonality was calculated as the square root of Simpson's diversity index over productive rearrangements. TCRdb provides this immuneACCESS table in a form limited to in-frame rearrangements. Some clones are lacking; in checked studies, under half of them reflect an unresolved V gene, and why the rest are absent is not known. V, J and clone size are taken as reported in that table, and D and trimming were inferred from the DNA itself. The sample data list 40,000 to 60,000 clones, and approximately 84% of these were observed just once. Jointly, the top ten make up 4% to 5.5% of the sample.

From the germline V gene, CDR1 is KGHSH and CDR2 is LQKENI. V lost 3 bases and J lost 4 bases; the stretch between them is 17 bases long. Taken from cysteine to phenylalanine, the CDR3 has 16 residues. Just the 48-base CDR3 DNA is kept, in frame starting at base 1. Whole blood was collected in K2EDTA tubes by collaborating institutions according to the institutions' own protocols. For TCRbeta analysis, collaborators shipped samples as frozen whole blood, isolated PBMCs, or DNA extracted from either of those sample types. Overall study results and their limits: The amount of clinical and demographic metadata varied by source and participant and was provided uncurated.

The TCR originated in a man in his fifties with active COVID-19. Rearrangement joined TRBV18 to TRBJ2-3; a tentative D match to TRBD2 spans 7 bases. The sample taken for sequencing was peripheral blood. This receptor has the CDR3 CASSPSGGGLPDTQYF. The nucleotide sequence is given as TGTGCCAGCTCACCCTCTGGGGGGGGCCTGCCAGATACGCAGTATTTT. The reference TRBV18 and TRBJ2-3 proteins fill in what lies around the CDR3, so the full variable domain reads NAGVMQNPRHLVRRRGQEARLRCSPMKGHSHVYWYRQLPEEGLKFMVYLQKENIIDESGMPKERFSAEFPKEGPSILRIQQVVRGDSAAYFCASSPSGGGLPDTQYFGPGTRLTVL.